This T cell receptor (beta chain) derives from a study of CD8 T cells in Susac syndrome (dated by TCRdb to the late 2010s). For the study in its entirety: The study used repertoire sequencing to test whether antigen drove CD8+ T cell activation and differentiation in Susac syndrome. CD8+ T cell repertoire clonality was compared between about a dozen healthy donors, approximately 14 Susac syndrome patients and 15 or so multiple sclerosis patients. Findings and caveats that apply to the study as a whole: The number of individuals in the TCR sequencing and HLA analysis was acknowledged as relatively small.

RNA was extracted using the RNeasy kit, and about 0.45 to 1 microgram was reverse transcribed with random hexamers. TCR beta CDR3 regions were amplified with the immunoSEQ multiplex PCR assay covering 54 Vbeta and 13 Jbeta segments. PCR amplification bias was corrected by using a synthetic template baseline for primer optimization and computational correction. Per the authors' processing: Reads were annotated to V, D and J genes according to IMGT and were analyzed with immunoSEQ Analyzer, with only productive sequences retained. Clonality was computed as one minus Shannon entropy normalized by log2 of the number of productive unique sequences. For each patient and control, public and private clones were evaluated within the 100 most prevalent clones. Susac-specific clones were defined as absent from healthy and MS cohorts, around 970 published viral clones and other ImmuneACCESS disease sequences. Using fastp at Q25 and MiXCR, TCRdb reprocessed the public reads and kept productive beta chains. When rows share a CDR3 protein, they turn into one entry using the most common DNA and genes. In this record, the V and J calls reflect TCRdb's handling and not the investigators' own analysis. The sample table shows fewer than 150,000 distinct CDR3 sequences, and 94% are seen once. 0.27% of the sample goes to the ten largest clones.

This clonotype was recorded once. Its antigen remains undetermined. The sample holds no much larger clone one base away, and base qualities are not on file. A lone read gives weak evidence. Peripheral blood CD8+ and CD4+ T cells from healthy donors, Susac syndrome patients and multiple sclerosis patients were profiled by high-throughput TCR beta sequencing. Healthy donors were included as age- and sex-matched controls. Bulk CD8+ and CD4+ T cells were purified by magnetic negative isolation, while CD8+ TEMRA cells were enriched using FACS. Blood was drawn into EDTA tubes, processed within 24 hours, and PBMCs were isolated by density gradient centrifugation. PBMCs destined for TCR sequencing were cryopreserved in liquid nitrogen and later thawed in a 37 °C water bath. The sorted or isolated CD4+, CD8+ and CD8+ TEMRA cells reached a purity of at least 90%. Including the terminal cysteine and phenylalanine, the CDR3 comprises 15 residues. Just the 45-base CDR3 DNA is kept, in frame starting at base 1. V and J are truncated by 8 bases and 0 bases respectively, leaving an intervening sequence of 16 bases. The germline V gene encodes CDR1 SEHNR and CDR2 FQNEAQ (reference sequence).

The sequencing sample was made of CD8+ T cells from PBMCs. Recombination connected TRBV7-9 to TRBJ1-1; 5 matching bases give a weak D call of TRBD1. The TCR originated in a human donor in good health. The CDR3 amino acid sequence is: CASGPPGNLNTEAFF. The DNA sequence is TGTGCCAGCGGGCCTCCAGGGAACCTGAACACTGAAGCTTTCTTT.